These T cell receptor beta chains were read from a single sample in a study of identical twins. TCRdb reanalysed the 5' RACE reads using MiXCR and keeps one entry per CDR3 protein. The sample includes more than 350,000 distinct CDR3 sequences, 7% to 9.5% of them seen just once. The sample comprised naive T cells sorted from blood. The receptors here all came from a woman between 45 and 60 years old in good health. Each CDR3 is given without its conserved first and last residue. A D gene is named only where the DNA matches it firmly.

d_call	v_call	j_call	cdr3_aa
TRBD2	TRBV6-2/TRBV6-3	TRBJ2-3	ASSYLPSGISDTQY
-	TRBV27	TRBJ2-1	ASSPGPILINEQF
TRBD1	TRBV12-3/TRBV12-4	TRBJ2-1	ASSPRQGAYNEQF
-	TRBV24-1	TRBJ1-1	ATSDFRGTEAF
-	TRBV20-1	TRBJ1-1	SARQSFSTEAF
-	TRBV20-1	TRBJ1-4	SARPTGKIATNEKLF
TRBD1	TRBV5-1	TRBJ1-4	ASSLGDRTNEKLF
-	TRBV4-2	TRBJ2-6	ASSQDRSGANVLT
-	TRBV24-1	TRBJ2-2	ATSDYRATGELF
-	TRBV12-3/TRBV12-4	TRBJ1-4	ASSAGIPEKLF
-	TRBV12-3/TRBV12-4	TRBJ2-3	ASSLVGLAAPDTQY
TRBD2	TRBV5-5	TRBJ2-3	ASLPSGRGDTQY
TRBD1	TRBV6-1	TRBJ2-1	ASSSRPRGLRNEQF
TRBD1	TRBV7-6	TRBJ2-5	ASSRDSSQETQY
-	TRBV7-9	TRBJ2-1	ASSSGGAAYNEQF
-	TRBV11-2	TRBJ1-1	ASSLRTVTYTEAF
TRBD2	TRBV12-3/TRBV12-4	TRBJ2-1	ASRISGSPNNEQF
-	TRBV12-3/TRBV12-4	TRBJ2-1	ASSLRGMSYNEQF
-	TRBV20-1	TRBJ2-3	SAFKQDTQY
-	TRBV6-5	TRBJ1-2	ASSLNQVEVNGYT
TRBD1	TRBV28	TRBJ1-4	ASSLPTGGGEKLF
-	TRBV15	TRBJ2-4	ATQGLNIQY
TRBD1	TRBV12-3/TRBV12-4	TRBJ1-4	ASRRTGGNEKLF
TRBD1	TRBV3-1	TRBJ2-3	ASSQETGATDTQY
-	TRBV5-1	TRBJ2-5	ASRWTDQETQY
TRBD2	TRBV9	TRBJ2-3	ASNLAGGPITNTQY
-	TRBV28	TRBJ2-2	ASTIGGGLHTGELF
-	TRBV7-2	TRBJ2-6	ASSPRDWSSGANVLT